One and the same sample provided the 15 T cell receptor beta chains below, sequenced in a study of blood T cells in healthy people across ages. A second about 7 to 11 cycle PCR used barcoded and J-beta primers. Using its own MiXCR run on the 5' RACE reads, TCRdb lists one record per CDR3 protein. The sample gives under 1,000,000 distinct CDR3 sequences, around 34% of which show up once; under 15% is in the top ten. Sequencing used blood. The receptor source for this set is a young man in good health.

The rearrangement joins TRBV5-5 to TRBJ1-6, with D unresolved. CDR3 length equals 15 residues. V lost 3 bases and J lost 9, with 16 bases in between. Germline CDR1 SGHKS, CDR2 YYEKEE (reference sequence). CDR3 sequence (DNA): TGTGCCAGCAGCTCTTTCTCCCGGGAGTCTTCACCCCTCCACTTT. It codes for CASSSFSRESSPLHF.

V is TRBV7-9 and J is TRBJ1-2, with TRBD1 matching over 9 bases. This CDR3 is built from 15 residues. Germline assignment: CDR1 SEHNR and CDR2 FQNEAQ (reference sequence). V was pared by 4 bases and J by 8 bases, with 11 bases of the junction left unmatched. The CDR3 nucleotides read TGTGCCAGCAGCTCCTATCGACAGGGGGGACGGGGCTACACCTTC. It codes for CASSSYRQGGRGYTF.

This clonotype has more than one count but fewer than ten. The V call is TRBV7-2, the J call TRBJ2-5, with D tentatively TRBD1 (6 bases). This CDR3 has 16 residues. The V end lost 3 bases, the J end lost 11 bases, and 25 bases lay between the germline ends. The V gene's germline CDR1 is SGHTA and CDR2 FQGNSA. In DNA form, the CDR3 reads TGTGCCAGCAGCTTTCGGCAGGGGTTTAACTACAATGAGCAGTACTTC. This gives the protein CASSFRQGFNYNEQYF.

This clonotype has a handful of counts. The chain employs TRBV13 and TRBJ1-6; D not certain. V was pared by 5 bases and J by 7 bases, with 15 bases between. The V gene's germline CDR1 is PRHDT and CDR2 FYEKMQ (reference sequence). The CDR3 is 15 amino acids. The CDR3 sequence: CASSLFGLGNSPLHF. CDR3 coding DNA: TGTGCCAGCAGCCTATTCGGCCTCGGGAATTCACCCCTCCACTTT.

This clonotype was detected a few times. This may be a read error, as it is one base from a much larger clone. The V gene is TRBV29-1, the J gene TRBJ2-7, with unresolved D. V was trimmed by 2 bases and J by 7 bases, leaving 21 bases between them. Germline V gene data show CDR1 as SQVTM and CDR2 as ANQGSEA. There are 15 residues in the CDR3. CDR3 bases: TGCAGCGTTGAAAAGCTGGTCAGAAGTTACAATGAGCAGTACTTC. The encoded protein is CSVEKLVRSYNEQYF.

Of note for this clonotype: The junction shows a germline mismatch at one end, possibly a read error. The V call is TRBV4-3, the J call TRBJ1-4, with 8 bases fitting TRBD1. There are 20 residues in the CDR3. Germline assignment: CDR1 LGHNA and CDR2 YSLEER. The CDR3 spells CASSQDHAATGVVTNEELFF. The CDR3 nucleotides read TGCGCCAGCAGCCAAGATCACGCGGCGACAGGGGTTGTTACTAATGAAGAACTGTTTTTT.

This chain joins TRBV3-1 and TRBJ1-3; no firm D call. The germline V and J ends were trimmed by 5 bases and 2 bases, with 13 bases remaining between them. CDR1 and CDR2 from the germline V gene are LGHDT and YNNKEL (reference sequence). The CDR3 spans 15 residues. CDR3 amino acids: CASSTRFGPGNTIYF. DNA of the CDR3: TGTGCCAGCAGCACTCGTTTTGGCCCTGGAAACACCATATATTTT.

The chain links TRBV4-2 to TRBJ1-5; D ambiguous. The V and J ends lost 1 base and 4 bases respectively, with 8 bases between them. Germline CDR1 is LGHNA and CDR2 is YNFKEQ. This CDR3 contains 14 residues. Here the CDR3 DNA reads TGTGCCAGCAGCCAAGGGAGTATTAATCAGCCCCAGCATTTT. Amino acid sequence: CASSQGSINQPQHF.

This clonotype was detected ten times or more. This chain joins TRBV10-3 and TRBJ2-3; D is perhaps TRBD2 (6 bases). Trimming took 5 bases from V and 4 from J, leaving 16 bases between them. This CDR3 comprises 15 residues. The germline CDR1 and CDR2 sequences are ENHRY and SYGVKD. The CDR3 DNA reads TGTGCCATCAGTTGGACGGGAGAGAGCGCAGATACGCAGTATTTT. Its translation is CAISWTGESADTQYF.

This chain uses TRBV5-1 with TRBJ2-2, with 10 nucleotides matching TRBD1. Per germline, CDR1 SGHRS and CDR2 YFSETQ. The V and J ends lost 2 bases and 3 bases, in that order; junction bases with no gene match: 7. The CDR3 runs to 17 residues. This CDR3 reads CASSLRTGGADTGELFF. The DNA of the CDR3 is TGCGCCAGCAGCTTACGGACAGGGGGGGCCGACACCGGGGAGCTGTTTTTT.

On this clonotype: This could be a read error, since a much larger clone is one nucleotide away. The CDR3 DNA sequence: TGTGCCAGCCAGCAAGAGGGCGGGGGGCCCAGTGAGCAGTTCTTC. This translates into CASQQEGGGPSEQFF. This sequence joins TRBV2 and TRBJ2-1, with TRBD2 identical over 8 bases. This CDR3 is 15 amino acids long. The germline V gene encodes CDR1 SNHLY and CDR2 FYNNEI. V gave up 8 bases and J gave up 9 bases; unmatched junction bases: 15.

This chain uses TRBV6-1 with TRBJ2-7; D not certain. CDR3 size: 13 residues. Germline CDR1 is MNHNS and CDR2 is SASEGT. The ends were cut back, 3 bases at V and 7 bases at J, with 13 bases in the middle. For the CDR3, the DNA is TGTGCCAGCAGTGATCGACTTGACAATGAGCAGTACTTC. It specifies CASSDRLDNEQYF.

Concerning this clonotype: A read error may be the cause here, since a much bigger clone is one base away. The genes are TRBV29-1 and TRBJ2-1; no definite D call. The germline gives CDR1 SQVTM, CDR2 ANQGSEA. This CDR3 comprises 12 residues. CDR3 protein: CSVEGYYNGQFF. CDR3 DNA: TGCAGCGTTGAGGGGTACTACAATGGGCAGTTCTTC.

The chain has TRBV29-1 and TRBJ2-3, with 9 nucleotides matching TRBD2. With V trimmed by 4 bases and J by 1 base, 3 bases remained unmatched. Germline V CDR1 and CDR2: SQVTM, ANQGSEA. CDR3 size: 14 residues. The CDR3, as DNA: TGCAGCGTTGGTAGCGGGGGACGCACAGATACGCAGTATTTT. It is translated as CSVGSGGRTDTQYF.

The chain's CDR3 is CASSLGRQGFTDVEYF. The CDR3 DNA follows: TGTGCCAGCAGTTTAGGGAGACAAGGGTTCACAGATGTGGAGTATTTT. The chain uses TRBV12-3 or TRBV12-4 and TRBJ2-3; the D is unclear. This CDR3 comprises 16 residues. V was trimmed by 1 base and J by 13 bases, leaving 24 bases between them.